The TCR beta chain described here comes from a study of shared clonotypes between healthy human individuals (TCRdb year 2020). Looking at the study overall: The cohort included three men and a couple of women between 18 and 49 years of age. Per donor, three plates each were used for CD4 naive and CD4 memory, two for CD8 naive, and one for CD8 memory. To estimate repertoire size and how much clonotypes are shared between individuals, the study performed deep sequencing of blood TCR repertoires from a handful of healthy adults. Different laboratories and diverse techniques were used to prepare libraries and sequence TCR repertoires, to increase sequencing depth and limit assay-specific biases. Leukapheresis yielded between about 0.85 and 10 billion PBMCs per donor. The investigation overall reported the following: Even with the large sequencing depth, rarefaction of the sorted-subset datasets indicated that sequencing was incomplete. Only blood was sampled, and tissue TCR repertoires likely differ from those in blood. Compared with non-shared clonotypes, the clonotypes found in all four sorted-subset donors had higher generation probabilities. Based on pairwise subsampling, the degree of clonotype sharing among donors was expected to be affected by sequencing depth. The small number of donors limited the genetic and exposure-history diversity represented. Estimated clonotype richness was generally larger for naive than for memory subsets. Sharing across a few donors was observed for 4.5% to 6.5% of naive CD4, under 4% of naive CD8, roughly 2.3% of memory CD4, and around 0.4% of memory CD8 clonotypes.

For the CD8 naive samples, CD45RO-negative cells were positively selected for CCR7, yielding a CD45RA+CCR7+ population from which TemRA cells were excluded. The donors were healthy, HIV-negative adults who had no recently reported acute infections or vaccinations. Only Caucasian adults living in Nashville, Tennessee, USA were represented among the donors. After blood collection by leukapheresis, PBMCs were isolated using Ficoll-Histopaque density gradient centrifugation and then cryopreserved in the vapor phase of liquid nitrogen. Purity and quantity of every magnetically sorted T cell population were checked by analytical flow cytometry. Genomic DNA was isolated from every sorted fraction and measured by UV absorbance on a Nanodrop 2000c. Using the deep immunoSEQ assay, TCR CDR3 regions were amplified from genomic DNA by multiplex PCR. Extracted genomic DNA from each cell subset was distributed evenly across all wells of several immunoSEQ 96-well plates, and each plate was treated as a replicate. For sorted subsets, about 0.2 ug genomic DNA, equal to approximately 30,000 T cell genomes, was loaded into each replicate PCR. Purified libraries were measured with a Qubit 3.0 fluorometer, size-checked on a Bioanalyzer 2100, and measured again with the KAPA Library Quantification kit. A separate single-read 150-cycle Illumina NextSeq 550 flow cell was used to sequence each immunoSEQ 96-well plate. For the original study's pipeline: Because the immunoSEQ output included only junctional sequences and no quality scores, the filtering could not be the same as the filtering used for full-length reads. To assign V/J genes and CDR3, sequences were annotated using PyIR, a Python wrapper for IgBLAST v1.9, with IMGT germline references. Any read was removed if the V/J assignment was weak (E-value above 1e-6), the CDR3 was missing, or the read contained stop codons, out-of-frame junctions, or ambiguous translated residues. V3J clonotypes were defined as sequences sharing the same inferred V gene, J gene, and CDR3 amino acid sequence. The percentage overlap between two repertoires was calculated by dividing the number of shared unique clonotypes by the size of the smaller repertoire. RTK rarefaction, the Chao1 estimator, and Recon v2.1 estimates of unobserved clonotypes were used to assess repertoire richness. OLGA was used to compute generation probabilities for all TCRbeta clonotypes that the gDNA method yielded from a handful of donors. This is the immuneACCESS table as TCRdb keeps it, with only in-frame sequences that have V and J called. A part of the clones is gone; compared with another copy, unresolved V genes explain less than half, and the rest is unexplained. D and trimming come from the DNA, and the V and J calls and clone size come from that table. Counted in this sample were hundreds of thousands of clones; over 90% of them appeared once. Around 24% of the sample is in the top ten clones.

On this clone itself: The target of this receptor is not known. Base qualities were left out, and no much larger clone turns up one base away.

After removal of 5 bases from V and 3 bases from J, the junction retains 10 bases not matched to a gene. Measured from the cysteine to the phenylalanine, the CDR3 is 16 residues long. This entry keeps only the CDR3 DNA: 48 bases, framed from base 1. Based on the germline V gene (reference sequence), the CDR1 and CDR2 sequences are MNHEY and SMNVEV. This clonotype originated in a man between 25 and 39 years old in good health. Sequences were obtained from naive CD8+ T cells sorted from blood. Taken with the paper, the label for cell subset or site translates to: CD45RA+CCR7+. The chain joins TRBV27 to TRBJ2-4, with 7 junctional bases fitting TRBD1. The DNA sequence is as follows: TGTGCCAGCAGTGACGGGACAGCGTTAGGCAAAAACATTCAGTACTTC. Translated, this is CASSDGTALGKNIQYF.